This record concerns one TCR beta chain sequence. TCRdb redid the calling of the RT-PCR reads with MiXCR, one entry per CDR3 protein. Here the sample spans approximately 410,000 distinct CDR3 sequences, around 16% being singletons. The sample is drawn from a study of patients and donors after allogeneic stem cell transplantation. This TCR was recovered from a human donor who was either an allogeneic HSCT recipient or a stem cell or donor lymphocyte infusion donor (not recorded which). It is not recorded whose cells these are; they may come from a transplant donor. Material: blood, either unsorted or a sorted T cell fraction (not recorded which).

Written as DNA, the CDR3 is TGTGCCAGCTCACCAGGGGAGAAAACTGAAGCTTTCTTT. Translating it yields CASSPGEKTEAFF. This rearrangement joins TRBV18 to TRBJ1-1; D uncertain. Germline V gives CDR1 KGHSH, CDR2 LQKENI. V shed 2 bases and J shed 5 bases, with 9 bases lying between them. The CDR3 spans 13 residues.